This is a list of T cell receptor beta chains from one sample in a study of graft-versus-host responses after intestinal transplantation. TCRdb's copy holds only in-frame clones and misses some; the assay was immunoSEQ multiplex PCR. The sample carries 33,000 or so clones, approximately 96% recorded once. Sequenced material: PBMCs, taken 16 days after intestinal transplant. The receptors shown here come from a human patient who received an intestinal transplant, so some T cells may come from the graft donor. Both conserved end residues are part of each CDR3. D genes are given only for firm matches. The listing skips clone size in some rows; elsewhere it reads once, few, many or a size class.

cdr3_aa: CASTLRQGASTF; cdr3_nt: TGTGCCAGCACCCTACGCCAGGGGGCGAGCACCTTC; clone_size: NA; j_call: TRBJ1-2; d_call: TRBD1; v_call: TRBV13
cdr3_aa: CASSQDTGFLNEKLFF; cdr3_nt: TGTGCCAGCAGCCAAGATACAGGTTTCCTTAATGAAAAACTGTTTTTT; clone_size: NA; j_call: TRBJ1-4; d_call: NA; v_call: TRBV4-2
cdr3_aa: CASSVALAGEQFF; cdr3_nt: TGTGCCAGCAGCGTAGCTCTCGCCGGTGAGCAGTTCTTC; clone_size: NA; j_call: TRBJ2-1; d_call: NA; v_call: TRBV9
cdr3_aa: CASRKDWTGGIGSYNSPLHF; cdr3_nt: TGTGCCAGCAGAAAAGATTGGACAGGGGGAATTGGGTCCTATAATTCACCCCTCCACTTT; clone_size: NA; j_call: TRBJ1-6; d_call: TRBD1; v_call: TRBV28
cdr3_aa: CASSLYLAGEGETQYF; cdr3_nt: TGTGCCAGCAGTTTATATCTAGCGGGAGAAGGAGAGACCCAGTACTTC; clone_size: NA; j_call: TRBJ2-5; d_call: TRBD2; v_call: TRBV28
cdr3_aa: CASSQRPGENPGELFF; cdr3_nt: TGCGCCAGCAGCCAAAGGCCAGGCGAGAACCCCGGGGAGCTGTTTTTT; clone_size: NA; j_call: TRBJ2-2; d_call: NA; v_call: TRBV4-1
cdr3_aa: CASSSVAGAGEQYF; cdr3_nt: TGTGCCAGCAGCTCCGTAGCGGGAGCGGGAGAGCAGTACTTC; clone_size: NA; j_call: TRBJ2-5; d_call: TRBD2; v_call: TRBV7-3
cdr3_aa: CASSVGGVYEQYF; cdr3_nt: TGTGCCAGCAGCGTAGGAGGGGTGTACGAGCAGTACTTC; clone_size: few; j_call: TRBJ2-7; d_call: NA; v_call: TRBV9
cdr3_aa: CASSHPGTGAPGDGYTF; cdr3_nt: TGCGCCAGCAGTCACCCCGGGACAGGGGCTCCTGGGGATGGCTACACCTTC; clone_size: NA; j_call: TRBJ1-2; d_call: TRBD1; v_call: TRBV23-1
cdr3_aa: CASSGRDSISYEQYF; cdr3_nt: TGTGCCAGTAGTGGCCGGGACAGCATCTCCTACGAGCAGTACTTC; clone_size: once; j_call: TRBJ2-7; d_call: TRBD1; v_call: TRBV19
cdr3_aa: CAISDRDGETQYF; cdr3_nt: TGTGCCATCAGTGACAGGGACGGGGAGACCCAGTACTTC; clone_size: NA; j_call: TRBJ2-5; d_call: NA; v_call: TRBV10-3
cdr3_aa: CASSLMRTGSFGEQFF; cdr3_nt: TGCGCCAGCAGCTTGATGCGAACAGGGTCCTTTGGTGAGCAGTTCTTC; clone_size: NA; j_call: TRBJ2-1; d_call: NA; v_call: TRBV5-1
cdr3_aa: CASSLARLANTEAFF; cdr3_nt: TGTGCCAGCAGCTTAGCGCGACTTGCGAACACTGAAGCTTTCTTT; clone_size: NA; j_call: TRBJ1-1; d_call: NA; v_call: TRBV7-6
cdr3_aa: CASSLGTTYEQYF; cdr3_nt: TGTGCCAGCAGCTTAGGGACAACCTACGAGCAGTACTTC; clone_size: once; j_call: TRBJ2-7; d_call: NA; v_call: TRBV11-1
cdr3_aa: CASRNDRGYYEQYF; cdr3_nt: TGTGCCAGCAGGAATGACAGGGGGTACTACGAGCAGTACTTC; clone_size: NA; j_call: TRBJ2-7; d_call: TRBD1; v_call: TRBV2
cdr3_aa: CASSMRVIYNEQFF; cdr3_nt: TGTGCCAGTAGTATGAGGGTCATCTACAATGAGCAGTTCTTC; clone_size: NA; j_call: TRBJ2-1; d_call: NA; v_call: TRBV19
cdr3_aa: CASSPSLGASGNTIYF; cdr3_nt: TGCGCCAGCAGCCCATCCCTTGGTGCCTCTGGAAACACCATATATTTT; clone_size: NA; j_call: TRBJ1-3; d_call: NA; v_call: TRBV5-1
cdr3_aa: CAWSLYRLAGYTF; cdr3_nt: TGTGCCTGGAGCCTCTATAGGCTTGCTGGCTACACCTTC; clone_size: once; j_call: TRBJ1-2; d_call: NA; v_call: TRBV30
cdr3_aa: CASSQTLSSESAWPLYEQYF; cdr3_nt: TGTGCCAGCAGCCAAACGTTATCGAGCGAGTCCGCCTGGCCCCTCTACGAGCAGTACTTC; clone_size: once; j_call: TRBJ2-7; d_call: NA; v_call: TRBV14